This T cell receptor (beta chain) emerged from a study of blood T cell repertoires in COVID-19. Study at large: The United States, Italy and Spain supplied acute and convalescent COVID-19 samples. Nucleic acid was either cDNA or gDNA, and it came from T cells, B-cell-depleted T cells, or PBMCs.

Per the germline V gene, CDR1 is MNHEY and CDR2 is SVGAGI. The length of the CDR3 is 14 residues. In the authors' methods: Estimated nucleated cell counts came from reference gene primer amplification. Repertoires were generated with immunoSEQ multiplex PCR, while TCRdb's copy carries only in-frame clones and drops some. V and J calls and clone size are given by that table; D and trimming were obtained from the DNA. Among 200,000 to 300,000 clones, roughly nine tenths were seen once, and the ten largest hold 6% to 9%. The chain carries TRBV6-5 and TRBJ2-5, with TRBD1 as a possible D gene (5 bases). What was sequenced was peripheral blood. The TCR originated in a man in his 60s who had recovered from COVID-19. The CDR3 DNA reads as TGTGCAGAAGGAAGGGCAGGCGCGGACAAGACCCAGTACTTC. The encoded protein is CAEGRAGADKTQYF.